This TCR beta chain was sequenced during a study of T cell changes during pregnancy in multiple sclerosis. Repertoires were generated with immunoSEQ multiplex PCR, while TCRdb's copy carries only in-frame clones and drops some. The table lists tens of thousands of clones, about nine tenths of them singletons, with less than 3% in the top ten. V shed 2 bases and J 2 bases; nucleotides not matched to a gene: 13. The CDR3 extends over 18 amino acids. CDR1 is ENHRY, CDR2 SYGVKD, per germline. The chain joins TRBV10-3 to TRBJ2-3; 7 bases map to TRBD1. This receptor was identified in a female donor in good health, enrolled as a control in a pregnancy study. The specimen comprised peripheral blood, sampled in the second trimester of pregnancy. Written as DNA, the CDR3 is TGTGCCATCAGTGAGCCCTGGGACAGCAGCGCAATCACAGATACGCAGTATTTT. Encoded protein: CAISEPWDSSAITDTQYF.